This T cell receptor (beta chain) is from a study of metastatic and nonmetastatic thyroid tumors. In the study overall: Peripheral blood and tumor or nodule samples from malignant and benign thyroid patients were compared. Study observations and caveats: It was reported that TCR beta diversity was significantly higher in malignant thyroid tumors than benign nodules, in blood and tumor.

Concerning this clone itself: The antigen is undetermined.

Original processing methods: Variation in CDR3 across clinicopathological groups served as the basis for constructing a distant-metastasis classifier in papillary thyroid cancer. TCRdb re-analyzed the PCR reads through MiXCR. For this entry, the V and J calls and clone size follow TCRdb and not the study's own pipeline. The sample carries 5,000 to 8,000 clones, 31% recorded once. Prior to thyroid surgery, none of the patients had received any treatment. This sequence was found in a female donor with papillary thyroid cancer or a benign thyroid nodule (not recorded which). Some clones in this sample may be carry-over from other donors' samples. The sample taken for sequencing was tumor tissue.

The DNA of the CDR3 is TGTGCCAGCAGCGTCGGACAGGGGAATCAGCCCCAGCATTTT. This translates into CASSVGQGNQPQHF. The chain joins TRBV9 to TRBJ1-5, with TRBD1 identical over 9 bases. This CDR3 has 14 amino acids. CDR1 is SGDLS and CDR2 is YYNGEE in the germline V gene. J lost 4 bases, V lost 2 bases, and 1 base had no gene match.